The present TCR beta chain was sequenced within a study of cytomegalovirus exposure and HLA in healthy donors. Assay: immunoSEQ multiplex PCR; the TCRdb copy retains only in-frame clones and omits some. The table lists 130,000 to 150,000 clones, roughly 90% of them singletons. Worth noting for this clone: Antigen unknown.

Findings of the study overall: There were a few CMV-associated chains whose specificity for CMV antigens was confirmed in vitro.

This CDR3 is built from 14 residues. CDR1 and CDR2 from the germline V gene are SGHDN and FVKESK. V trimming: 5 bases; J trimming: 8 bases; junction bases outside the gene matches: 8. This sequence originates from a man aged 18 to 29 in good health and CMV-seronegative. The sequenced sample consisted of PBMCs. The chain is built from TRBV14 and TRBJ2-1, with 8 bases aligning to TRBD1. The DNA of the CDR3 is TGTGCCAGCAGCTTAGGGACAGGAGGGTATGAGCAGTTCTTC. It specifies CASSLGTGGYEQFF.